This paragraph covers one T cell receptor beta chain sequence. This clonotype was found many times. What antigen it recognizes has not been identified. Per-base qualities were not stored, and no clone one base away is much larger. The donors were under 40 Caucasian individuals from Russia, aged 6 to 90 years, who were systemically healthy. Around 10 milliliters of peripheral blood were collected from each donor into EDTA-treated Vacutainer tubes. Ficoll-Paque density-gradient centrifugation was used to isolate PBMCs, with at least 6.5 million per sample. Total RNA, at least 5 micrograms per sample, was extracted from PBMCs with Trizol reagent. For every donor, an aliquot of PBMCs went through flow cytometry to measure the percentages of naive CD45RAhigh/CD27high T cells. V gives up 2 bases and J gives up 8 bases, and the segment between their germline ends measures 12 bases. Taken from cysteine to phenylalanine, the CDR3 has 13 residues. CDR3 DNA is the only sequence kept; it has 39 bases, read in frame from the first base. In the germline V gene, CDR1 corresponds to MNHEY and CDR2 to SVGAGI.

The sample is drawn from a study of blood T cells in healthy people across ages (dated by TCRdb to 2013 to 2016). For context, the study as a whole: In model experiments, roughly one uniquely barcoded TCR beta cDNA molecule per two T cells was captured by template switching. Age-related changes in TCR beta repertoire diversity were measured in the study by deep sequencing normalized with unique cDNA molecular identifiers. Four age groups were formed from the donors: young (average approximately 15 years), middle-aged (approximately 41), aged (62) and long-lived (approximately 78). To avoid experimental bias, donors of different ages were randomly spread across the sequencing lanes. The study analyzed two additional independent replicas of 1 million unique cDNA reads from the same blood draw for two donors, one aged 18 to 29 and one aged 80 or older.

The library was prepared using 5' RACE. The listed sequencing device is Illumina HiSeq 2500. A second roughly 6 to 11 cycle PCR used a sample-barcoded 5' primer and a J-beta primer mix. Each TCR beta cDNA molecule received a unique molecular identifier from a template-switch 5' adaptor carrying 12 random nucleotides. At least 3 million CDR3-containing paired-end reads were obtained from each sample. All of the RNA was converted into first-strand cDNA using the Mint cDNA synthesis kit, with a TRBC-specific oligonucleotide serving as the primer. Following uracil-DNA glycosylase treatment, a first 18-cycle PCR with universal primers M1SS and BC2_uni_R was performed on all cDNA. Turning to the authors' computational methods: Normalization of each sample was performed by random selection of 1 million high-quality reads, each carrying a distinct molecular identifier. Reads with shared molecular identifiers were discarded instead of being binned into consensus sequences. MiTCR, with a Q25 quality threshold and the strictest error-elimination algorithm, was used for CDR3 identification, clonotype clustering and error correction. A nonparametric unseen species model with Euler transformation was used to estimate a lower bound on total TCR beta diversity. The public reads were quality trimmed at Q25 with fastp and then assembled into clones with MiXCR by TCRdb, keeping productive beta chains. For every CDR3 protein sequence, its rows merge into one entry that carries the most common genes and DNA. In this record, the V and J calls reflect TCRdb's handling and not the investigators' own analysis. A total of some 700,000 distinct CDR3 sequences appear in this sample, about 24% of them only once. The top ten clones comprise less than 25% of the sample.

Paper-wide results and their limitations: A strong correlation was found between observed TCR beta diversity and the percentage of naive T cells measured by flow cytometry. Because profiling used bulk unsorted PBMCs, naive and antigen-experienced compartments could not be compared conclusively. Observed TCR beta diversity per million T cells fell roughly linearly with age, and a significant reduction was already apparent by age around 39. Estimates of total diversity from one million sequenced T cells were regarded as lower bounds and underestimates. Because the CMV infection status of the donors was unknown, age-related changes in expanded clonotypes may potentially have been confounded. Compared with the aged group, the long-lived group had more naive CD4+ T cells, fewer expanded clones and increased TCR diversity, a pattern suggesting age selection.

The rearrangement combines TRBV6-5 with TRBJ1-2; TRBD1 is possibly the D segment (6 matching bases). This receptor was identified in a man between 70 and 80 years old in good health. Sequenced sample: blood. The CDR3 reads CASSYGTSAGYTF. The nucleotides read TGTGCCAGCAGTTACGGGACATCCGCCGGCTACACCTTC.